This T cell receptor beta chain was sequenced during a study of tumor and adjacent non-tumor tissue in lung cancer. The CDR3 totals 12 residues. The library came from three nested PCR rounds adapted from ARM-PCR protocols. TCRdb passed the multiplex PCR reads through MiXCR, listing each CDR3 protein once. This repertoire shows some 120,000 distinct CDR3 sequences, approximately 66% found once; its top ten account for about 13%. Study results and caveats: TCR diversity was significantly greater in tumor than normal lung tissue. Patients with more diverse tumor TCRs had worse survival.

On this clonotype: What it recognizes is unknown. Mismatch with germline at one junction end may stem from a read error.

The template was RNA from unsorted bulk tissue. The source material was lung tumor tissue. The TCR comes from a man in his thirties or forties with non-small cell lung cancer. The chain links TRBV12-3 or TRBV12-4 to TRBJ2-7; 7 positions agree with TRBD1. The CDR3 DNA sequence: TGTGCCAGCAGTACGACAGGGCTCGAGCAGTACTTT. Its translation is CASSTTGLEQYF.